This T cell receptor (beta chain) was recovered during a study of blood T cell repertoires in COVID-19. Study at large: Donors in the United States, Italy and Spain gave samples during acute or convalescent COVID-19. PBMCs, B-cell-depleted T cells, or T cells were the source of the cDNA or gDNA that made up the material.

CDR1 is SGHRS, CDR2 YFSETQ, per germline. This CDR3 has 14 residues. V was pared by 4 bases and J by 5 bases, with 15 bases between. Clones were read by immunoSEQ multiplex PCR, and TCRdb kept only the in-frame ones, dropping some. The table includes 150,000 or so clones, around 86% detected once. Cohorts were assigned according to the clinical history that participants reported. The table lists this clone with a count of one. The source of this sequence is a man aged 45 to 65 who had recovered from COVID-19. The sequencing sample was made of PBMCs or T cells enriched from blood (not recorded which). The genes are TRBV5-1 and TRBJ1-2; a weak D match, TRBD1 (5 bases). DNA for the CDR3: TGCGCCAGCAGCCGGGGCGGGACCGAATATGGCTACACCTTC. Its protein product is CASSRGGTEYGYTF.